The 26 T cell receptor beta chains reported below all come from one sample, sequenced in a study of cytomegalovirus exposure and HLA in healthy donors. 13 Jbeta primers and 60 Vbeta primers were used for the PCR. The table came from immunoSEQ multiplex PCR; TCRdb's copy has only in-frame clones and leaves some out. The sample has roughly 140,000 clones; approximately 78% are singletons. Sequencing was done on a sample of PBMCs. These receptors all stem from a man in his forties in good health and CMV-seropositive.

The genes are TRBV6-1 and TRBJ2-5; 7 bases agree with TRBD2. Germline V gives CDR1 MNHNS, CDR2 SASEGT. This CDR3 comprises 13 residues. V dropped 7 bases and J dropped 4; count of bases not matched to a gene: 6. Here the CDR3 reads CASIGLVGETQYF. CDR3 bases: TGTGCCAGCATTGGACTAGTAGGAGAGACCCAGTACTTC.

This clone was observed a few times. V and J are TRBV2 and TRBJ2-3, with 8 positions matching TRBD2. In germline, CDR1 is SNHLY, CDR2 FYNNEI. The V segment lost 5 bases and the J segment 0 bases; nucleotides outside the gene matches: 10. The CDR3 consists of 17 residues. The CDR3 DNA follows: TGTGCCAGCAGTCATCGGACTAGCCCCCTTAGCACAGATACGCAGTATTTT. Translating it yields CASSHRTSPLSTDTQYF.

The rearrangement joins TRBV10-2 to TRBJ2-5; D is ambiguous. The end of the DNA is better explained by TRBJ2-7, so the J call may be wrong. This CDR3 spans 11 amino acids. Germline V lookup: CDR1 WSHSY, CDR2 SAAADI. DNA for the CDR3: TGCGCCAGCACCGACTCCTACGAGCAGTACTTC. Protein: CASTDSYEQYF.

In this sample, this clone turned up a few times. V is TRBV15 and J is TRBJ2-7, with a tentative D call TRBD2 (5 bases). V was trimmed by 0 bases and J by 4 bases, leaving 7 bases between them. Germline lookup yields CDR1 LNHNV and CDR2 YYDKDF (reference sequence). The CDR3 contains 13 residues. The CDR3 reads CATSRDRDYEQYF. The CDR3 DNA reads TGTGCCACCAGCAGAGATCGGGATTACGAGCAGTACTTC.

The chain joins TRBV28 to TRBJ2-7, with D maybe TRBD1 (6 bases). The CDR3 sequence is 15 residues long. Trimming took off 6 bases at V and 3 bases at J, with 18 bases between the two ends. The V gene's germline CDR1 is MDHEN and CDR2 SYDVKM. The CDR3 is CASSLTGMRDYEQYF. CDR3 in DNA: TGTGCCAGCAGCCTTACAGGGATGAGGGACTACGAGCAGTACTTC. Using reference TRBV28 and TRBJ2-7 for the parts outside the CDR3, the full variable domain is DVKVTQSSRYLVKRTGEKVFLECVQDMDHENMFWYRQDPGLGLRLIYFSYDVKMKEKGDIPEGYSVSREKKERFSLILESASTNQTSMYLCASSLTGMRDYEQYFGPGTRLTVT.

This chain joins TRBV4-1 and TRBJ1-2; D is perhaps TRBD1 (6 bases). The CDR3 extends over 16 amino acids. Trimming shortened V by 4 bases and J by 4 bases, and 19 bases separated the two germline ends. The germline V gene encodes CDR1 MGHRA and CDR2 YSYEKL. The CDR3 protein is CASSLQQGISFYGYTF. DNA of the CDR3: TGCGCCAGCAGCCTACAACAGGGTATATCATTCTATGGCTACACCTTC.

The chain couples TRBV6-6 to TRBJ2-2, with 7 bases aligning to TRBD2. Germline loops: CDR1 MNHNY, CDR2 SVGAGI (reference sequence). V trimming: 6 bases; J trimming: 7 bases; junction bases outside the gene matches: 14. This CDR3 comprises 16 residues. For the CDR3, the DNA is TGTGCCAGCAGGGGGGAAGGCGGGAGAGGGTTCGGGGAGCTGTTTTTT. This encodes CASRGEGGRGFGELFF.

The V gene is TRBV10-2, the J gene TRBJ1-1; TRBD1 matches 7 bases. The J segment lost 4 bases and the V segment lost 4 bases, leaving 6 bases of the junction unmatched. Germline V gene sequence: CDR1 WSHSY, CDR2 SAAADI. This CDR3 is 14 amino acids long. The CDR3 nucleotides are TGCGCCAGCAGTGTGGGACAGTTGGGCACTGAAGCTTTCTTT. Translation gives CASSVGQLGTEAFF.

Written as DNA, the CDR3 is TGTGCCAGCAGCTTAGAAGCGGGGACAACCTACGAGCAGTACTTC. It translates to CASSLEAGTTYEQYF. The V and J genes are TRBV11-1 and TRBJ2-7, with D perhaps matching TRBD2 (7 bases). Trimming took off 1 base at V and 2 bases at J, with 12 bases between the two ends. The CDR3 is 15 residues long. Germline CDR1 and CDR2: SGHAT and FQDESV (reference sequence).

The chain combines TRBV10-3 with TRBJ1-5; 8 nucleotides agree with TRBD1. Germline V lookup: CDR1 ENHRY, CDR2 SYGVKD. CDR3 length: 13 residues. The V gene end was trimmed by 9 bases and the J gene end by 4 bases; junction bases not matched to a gene: 5. The CDR3 here is CAIGTGENQPQHF. CDR3 coding DNA: TGTGCCATAGGGACAGGAGAAAATCAGCCCCAGCATTTT.

The gene calls are TRBV5-4 and TRBJ2-1; TRBD2 agrees at 16 bases. With V trimmed by 6 bases and J by 9 bases, 6 bases remained unmatched. Germline CDR1 SGHNT, CDR2 YYREEE (reference sequence). This CDR3 is built from 15 residues. In nucleotides, the CDR3 is TGTGCCAGCAACCCCGGGACTAGCGGGAGGGGTGAGCAGTTCTTC. This gives the protein CASNPGTSGRGEQFF.

The CDR3 sequence: CASSQGLATEAFF. Here the CDR3 DNA reads TGTGCCAGTAGTCAGGGGTTGGCCACTGAAGCTTTCTTT. The rearrangement uses TRBV19 and TRBJ1-1; tentatively, D is TRBD1 (6 bases). Trimming pared 5 bases from V and 4 bases from J, leaving 11 bases between. The CDR3 spans 13 residues. The V gene's germline CDR1 is LNHDA and CDR2 SQIVND (reference sequence).

This clone was counted between two and nine times. The chain joins TRBV7-8 to TRBJ2-5; 10 positions match TRBD2. V was clipped by 0 bases and J by 5 bases; unmatched bases: 3. The CDR3 is made up of 15 amino acids. CDR1 and CDR2 (germline): SGHVS, FQNEAQ. Written as DNA, the CDR3 is TGTGCCAGCAGCTTAGCGTCTAGCGGGAGCGAGACCCAGTACTTC. This codes for CASSLASSGSETQYF. Variable domain in full (rest from reference TRBV7-8 and TRBJ2-5): GAGVSQSPRYKVAKRGQDVALRCDPISGHVSLFWYQQALGQGPEFLTYFQNEAQLDKSGLPSDRFFAERPEGSVSTLKIQRTQQEDSAVYLCASSLASSGSETQYFGPGTRLLVL.

Comments on this clone: This specimen includes other DNA sequences encoding the same CDR3. V and J are TRBV6-5 and TRBJ1-1; 10 positions match TRBD1. Germline CDR1 MNHEY, CDR2 SVGAGI. The CDR3 sequence is 13 residues long. V lost 6 bases and J lost 4; bases outside the gene matches: 2. CDR3 sequence: CASRRTGGTEAFF. The CDR3 DNA follows: TGTGCCAGCAGAAGGACAGGGGGCACTGAAGCTTTCTTT.

The rearrangement uses TRBV16 and TRBJ1-2, with 7 nucleotides matching TRBD1. Trimming removed 4 bases from V and 3 bases from J; junction bases left unmatched: 11. In germline, CDR1 is KGHSY, CDR2 FQNENV. This CDR3 is built from 16 residues. CDR3 DNA: TGTGCCAGCAGCCCCTCGGGGACAGAAGCATACTATGGCTACACCTTC. Translating gives CASSPSGTEAYYGYTF.

The rearrangement links TRBV2 to TRBJ2-2, with 10 bases matching TRBD2. The germline V gene encodes CDR1 SNHLY and CDR2 FYNNEI. This CDR3 region has 17 residues. With V trimmed by 6 bases and J by 2 bases, 9 bases remained unmatched. In nucleotides, the CDR3 is TGTGCCAGCAGGGCAGGAGCGGGAGGGCCTAACACCGGGGAGCTGTTTTTT. As protein: CASRAGAGGPNTGELFF.

The chain is built from TRBV30 and TRBJ2-1; perhaps TRBD1 as D (6 bases). Germline CDR1 reads GTSNPN; CDR2 reads SVGIG (reference sequence). Trimming took off 3 bases at V and 2 bases at J, with 11 bases between the two ends. The length of the CDR3 is 14 residues. The CDR3 sequence: CAWSRGLAYNEQFF. CDR3 DNA: TGTGCCTGGAGCAGGGGTCTCGCCTACAATGAGCAGTTCTTC. Drawing the rest from reference TRBV30 and TRBJ2-1, the complete variable domain is SQTIHQWPATLVQPVGSPLSLECTVEGTSNPNLYWYRQAAGRGLQLLFYSVGIGQISSEVPQNLSASRPQDRQFILSSKKLLLSDSGFYLCAWSRGLAYNEQFFGPGTRLTVL.

J is TRBJ2-3 and V is TRBV7-9, with no clear D. The CDR3 totals 13 residues. Germline CDR1 is SEHNR and CDR2 is FQNEAQ (reference sequence). The V and J ends lost 2 bases and 0 bases respectively, with 3 bases between them. The CDR3 protein is CASSLPSTDTQYF. CDR3 DNA: TGTGCCAGCAGCTTACCGAGCACAGATACGCAGTATTTT. The complete variable domain, with remaining parts taken from reference TRBV7-9 and TRBJ2-3, reads DTGVSQNPRHKITKRGQNVTFRCDPISEHNRLYWYRQTLGQGPEFLTYFQNEAQLEKSRLLSDRFSAERPKGSFSTLEIQRTEQGDSAMYLCASSLPSTDTQYFGPGTRLTVL.

V is TRBV27 and J is TRBJ1-5; maybe TRBD1 (5 bases). This CDR3 has 15 residues. The V gene lost 6 bases and the J gene lost 0 bases, with 12 bases spanning the gap. The V gene's germline CDR1 is MNHEY and CDR2 SMNVEV (reference sequence). The CDR3 here is CASRARGGSNQPQHF. The DNA for the CDR3 is TGTGCCAGCAGGGCCCGCGGGGGTAGCAATCAGCCCCAGCATTTT.

The V gene is TRBV6-5, the J gene TRBJ1-5; 9 nucleotides match TRBD1. CDR1 is MNHEY and CDR2 is SVGAGI in the germline V gene. The CDR3 totals 15 residues. Unmatched junction bases numbered 8, after V lost 6 bases and J lost 5 bases. CDR3 amino acids: CASRSDRGGYQPQHF. The CDR3 nucleotides read TGTGCCAGCAGGTCGGACAGGGGAGGTTATCAGCCCCAGCATTTT.

This chain joins TRBV2 and TRBJ2-1; D may be TRBD2 (6 bases). In germline, CDR1 is SNHLY, CDR2 FYNNEI. Trimming left V 10 bases short and J 8 bases short, with 21 bases between. This CDR3 region has 14 residues. This CDR3 reads CATFPGLTTDEQFF. CDR3 DNA: TGTGCCACTTTCCCGGGACTTACTACGGATGAGCAGTTCTTC.

The V and J genes are TRBV30 and TRBJ1-3, with a weak D call TRBD1 (5 bases). Trimming removed 3 bases from V and 2 bases from J, with 8 bases in between. The CDR3 has 13 residues. The V gene's germline CDR1 is GTSNPN and CDR2 SVGIG (reference sequence). CDR3 DNA sequence: TGTGCCTGGAGGGAGGGACCTGGAAACACCATATATTTT. Its protein is CAWREGPGNTIYF.

As DNA, the CDR3 is TGCGCCAGCAGCTTGGAAGAGGGCACTGAAGCTTTCTTT. Translating gives CASSLEEGTEAFF. This chain connects TRBV5-1 to TRBJ1-1; no clear D gene. The V end was cut by 0 bases, the J end by 4 bases, with 7 bases between. The germline CDR1 and CDR2 sequences are SGHRS and YFSETQ. The CDR3 extends over 13 amino acids.

V is TRBV4-2 and J is TRBJ2-3, with 12 bases fitting TRBD2. Germline V CDR1 and CDR2: LGHNA, YNFKEQ. Trimming took 4 bases from V and 3 from J; bases not matched to a gene: 5. The CDR3 has 16 residues. CDR3 protein: CASSRQLAGGTDTQYF. The CDR3 DNA follows: TGTGCCAGCAGCCGGCAGCTAGCGGGAGGGACAGATACGCAGTATTTT.

This chain links TRBV7-3 with TRBJ2-2, with D maybe TRBD1 (5 bases). V dropped 1 base and J dropped 0 bases, with 6 bases sitting between them. CDR1 SGHTA and CDR2 FQGTGA come from the germline V gene. CDR3 length: 15 amino acids. CDR3 residues: CASSLKGTNTGELFF. The CDR3 bases are TGTGCCAGCAGCTTAAAGGGGACGAACACCGGGGAGCTGTTTTTT.

This chain joins TRBV5-6 and TRBJ1-6; D might be TRBD1 (6 bases). This CDR3 comprises 15 residues. V was clipped by 5 bases and J by 7 bases, with 16 bases between them. Germline values: CDR1 SGHDT, CDR2 YYEEEE. CDR3 nucleotide sequence: TGTGCCAGCAGACAGTTGGGGGCGCAGAATTCACCCCTCCACTTT. It encodes CASRQLGAQNSPLHF.